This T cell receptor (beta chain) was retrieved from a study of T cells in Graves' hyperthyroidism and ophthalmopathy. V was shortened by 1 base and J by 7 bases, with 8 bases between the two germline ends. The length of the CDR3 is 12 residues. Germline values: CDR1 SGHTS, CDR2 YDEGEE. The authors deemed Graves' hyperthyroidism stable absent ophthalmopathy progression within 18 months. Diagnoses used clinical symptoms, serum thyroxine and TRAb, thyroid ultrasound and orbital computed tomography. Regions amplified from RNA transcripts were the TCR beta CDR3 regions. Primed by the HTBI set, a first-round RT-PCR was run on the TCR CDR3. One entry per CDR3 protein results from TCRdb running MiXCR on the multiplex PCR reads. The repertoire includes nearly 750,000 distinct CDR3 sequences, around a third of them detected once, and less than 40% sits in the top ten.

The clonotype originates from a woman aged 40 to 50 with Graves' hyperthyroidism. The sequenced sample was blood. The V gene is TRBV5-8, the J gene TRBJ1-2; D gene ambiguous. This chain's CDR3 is CASSLRKIGYTF. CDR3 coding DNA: TGTGCCAGCAGCTTGAGGAAGATTGGCTACACCTTC. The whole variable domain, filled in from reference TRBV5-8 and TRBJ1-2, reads EAGVTQSPTHLIKTRGQQATLRCSPISGHTSVYWYQQALGLGLQFLLWYDEGEERNRGNFPPRFSGRQFPNYSSELNVNALELEDSALYLCASSLRKIGYTFGSGTRLTVV.